This T cell receptor beta chain was obtained from a study of blood T cell repertoires in COVID-19. Study details: The United States, Italy and Spain supplied acute and convalescent COVID-19 samples.

Recovered Cohort 3 donors showed two negative PCRs, clearance, or symptom resolution. Authors' analysis steps: Reference gene primer amplification gave estimated nucleated cell counts. Repertoires were generated with immunoSEQ multiplex PCR, while TCRdb's copy carries only in-frame clones and drops some. V and J calls and clone size are as listed in that table; D and trimming were resolved from the DNA. The sample records a few hundred thousand clones, under 90% being singletons. The sequencing input was PBMCs or T cells enriched from blood (not recorded which). This receptor was identified in a woman aged 55-70 years who had recovered from COVID-19.

The CDR3 DNA is TGCGCCAGCAGCTTGAGCGCTTTTGATGGCTACACCTTC. As protein: CASSLSAFDGYTF. The chain links TRBV5-1 to TRBJ1-2; D uncertain. V lost 1 base to trimming and J lost 6 bases, with 10 bases between them. There are 13 residues in the CDR3. The germline V gene has CDR1 SGHRS and CDR2 YFSETQ.